This T cell receptor beta chain was recorded in a study of T cell responses to AZD1222 COVID-19 vaccine. About this clone itself: Antigen unknown.

TCRdb keeps only in-frame clones here, not all; method: immunoSEQ multiplex PCR. In the table there are 100,000 to 150,000 clones, around 90% of which are singletons. V dropped 0 bases and J dropped 0 bases, with 7 bases sitting between them. The CDR3 consists of 15 residues. Germline V gives CDR1 SGHDT, CDR2 YYEEEE. Findings and caveats of the study: Across the whole spike, CD4 TCRs peaked at regions 160-218 and 743-854. Reportedly, nearly half of unique spike TCRs recognized epitopes outside B.1.351/B.1.1.7 mutations.

The chain recombines TRBV5-6 with TRBJ1-5; D remains unclear. The source is an adult who received the MenACWY meningococcal vaccine as a control. The sample consisted of peripheral blood, taken 28 days after the second dose of the MenACWY control vaccine. The chain's CDR3 is CASSLGRYSNQPQHF. DNA of the CDR3: TGTGCCAGCAGCTTGGGGCGGTATAGCAATCAGCCCCAGCATTTT.